A single sample is the source of the 16 T cell receptor beta chains below, sequenced in a study of blood T cell repertoires in COVID-19. Sequenced by immunoSEQ multiplex PCR; TCRdb stores in-frame clones only, minus some. The sample includes 50,000 to 70,000 clones, under 80% of them seen just once. Sequencing was carried out using PBMCs or T cells enriched from blood (not recorded which). All receptors derive from a woman aged 60-75 years who had been exposed to COVID-19.

V is TRBV3-1 (or the pseudogene TRBV3-2) and J is TRBJ1-2; 8 bases agree with TRBD1. In germline, CDR1 is LGHDT, CDR2 YNNKEL (reference sequence). The CDR3 has 14 residues. With 3 bases clipped from V and 4 bases from J, the junction kept 4 bases outside the gene matches. The CDR3 region is CASSQQGASYGYTF. The DNA for the CDR3 is TGTGCCAGCAGCCAGCAGGGGGCTAGCTATGGCTACACCTTC.

The chain couples TRBV6-5 to TRBJ2-2; maybe TRBD2 (6 bases). The CDR3 contains 16 residues. V was trimmed by 3 bases and J by 4 bases, leaving 15 bases between them. From germline, CDR1 is MNHEY and CDR2 SVGAGI. The CDR3 sequence: CASSYNLGGSTGELFF. CDR3 sequence (DNA): TGTGCCAGCAGTTATAACCTGGGGGGTTCCACCGGGGAGCTGTTTTTT.

V usage is TRBV7-9 and J usage is TRBJ2-1; possible D gene TRBD2, 5 bases. Germline V lookup: CDR1 SEHNR, CDR2 FQNEAQ (reference sequence). V was cut by 8 bases and J by 6 bases, with 23 bases left in between. The CDR3 runs 16 residues. In DNA form, the CDR3 reads TGTGCCAGCCTAAGTGGGAGCGGAGCTTTTTTCAATGAGCAGTTCTTC. This sequence encodes CASLSGSGAFFNEQFF. Full variable domain (missing parts from reference TRBV7-9 and TRBJ2-1): DTGVSQNPRHKITKRGQNVTFRCDPISEHNRLYWYRQTLGQGPEFLTYFQNEAQLEKSRLLSDRFSAERPKGSFSTLEIQRTEQGDSAMYLCASLSGSGAFFNEQFFGPGTRLTVL.

This chain connects TRBV6-5 to TRBJ1-1; possible D gene TRBD1, 6 bases. Looked up from germline, CDR1 is MNHEY and CDR2 is SVGAGI. The CDR3 is 14 amino acids. Between the trimmed V and J ends, which lost 6 bases and 8 bases, there was a span of 19 bases. The CDR3 region is CASSSHISGDEAFF. As DNA, the CDR3 is TGTGCCAGCAGCTCCCACATATCAGGGGACGAAGCTTTCTTT.

By share, this clone counts as medium-sized. This rearrangement joins TRBV6-5 to TRBJ1-2; TRBD1 agrees at 10 bases. With V trimmed by 0 bases and J by 8 bases, 6 bases remained unmatched. The germline CDR1 and CDR2 sequences are MNHEY and SVGAGI. The CDR3 covers 15 residues. This chain's CDR3 is CASSYSGTGEYGYTF. CDR3 bases: TGTGCCAGCAGTTACTCCGGGACAGGGGAATACGGCTACACCTTC.

For this clone: An end of the junction does not agree with germline; a read error may underlie this. The rearrangement links TRBV2 to TRBJ1-1; 10 nucleotides align to TRBD1. CDR3 size: 12 residues. Germline values: CDR1 SNHLY, CDR2 FYNNEI. The CDR3 sequence: CASSSTGTGVGF. The CDR3 bases are TGTGCCAGCAGTTCAACCGGGACAGGGGTGGGTTTT.

This rearrangement joins TRBV2 to TRBJ2-5; 7 nucleotides agree with TRBD2. V was clipped by 4 bases and J by 2 bases; unmatched bases: 16. The length of the CDR3 is 18 residues. Germline CDR1 reads SNHLY; CDR2 reads FYNNEI. The CDR3 sequence is CASSGGGSRFIHQETQYF. CDR3 nucleotide sequence: TGTGCCAGCAGTGGGGGGGGGTCGAGGTTTATCCATCAAGAGACCCAGTACTTC.

The rearrangement joins TRBV5-8 to TRBJ1-1, with 10 bases matching TRBD1. With V trimmed by 4 bases and J by 3 bases, 9 bases remained unmatched. CDR3 size: 16 residues. Germline V CDR1 and CDR2: SGHTS, YDEGEE. CDR3 DNA: TGTGCCAGCAGCCAAGTAAAGACAGGGGGCCACACTGAAGCTTTCTTT. It specifies CASSQVKTGGHTEAFF.

CDR3 DNA: TGTGCCAGCAGCTTACAGGACAAACGGGAGACCCAGTACTTC. Translated: CASSLQDKRETQYF. The V call is TRBV7-9, the J call TRBJ2-5; D may be TRBD1 (5 bases). The CDR3 is 14 residues long. Germline CDR1 is SEHNR and CDR2 is FQNEAQ (reference sequence). The V and J ends lost 2 bases and 5 bases respectively, with 12 bases between them.

The chain carries TRBV7-3 and TRBJ2-1, with unresolved D. The CDR3 has 16 amino acids. The germline V and J ends were trimmed by 0 bases and 0 bases, with 9 bases remaining between them. The germline CDR1 and CDR2 sequences are SGHTA and FQGTGA. In DNA form, the CDR3 reads TGTGCCAGCAGCTTAACGGCGGCGAGCTCCTACAATGAGCAGTTCTTC. Protein product: CASSLTAASSYNEQFF.

This chain joins TRBV10-1 and TRBJ2-2; the D gene is possibly TRBD1 (6 bases). Germline V lookup: CDR1 WNHNN, CDR2 SYGVQD (reference sequence). The germline V and J ends were trimmed by 6 bases and 7 bases, with 12 bases remaining between them. CDR3 length: 13 residues. CDR3 sequence (DNA): TGCGCCAGCAGGGCAGGGGTTAGCGGGGAGCTGTTTTTT. It codes for CASRAGVSGELFF.

This clone occurred once. V and J are TRBV6-5 and TRBJ1-2; D is unresolved. Germline V gene data show CDR1 as MNHEY and CDR2 as SVGAGI. There are 14 residues in the CDR3. Deletions cut 5 bases from V and 3 bases from J, with 13 bases between. The CDR3 DNA reads TGTGCCAGCAGTCTCGGGGTAGTAGACTATGGCTACACCTTC. This codes for CASSLGVVDYGYTF.

This clone was seen only once. This chain uses TRBV27 with TRBJ1-6; possibly TRBD1 for D (5 bases). Per germline, CDR1 MNHEY and CDR2 SMNVEV (reference sequence). The CDR3 sequence is 19 residues long. The V end was cut by 0 bases, the J end by 0 bases, with 15 bases between. Written as DNA, the CDR3 is TGTGCCAGCAGTTTATCACCGCCGGGGGGGAACTCCTATAATTCACCCCTCCACTTT. Residues: CASSLSPPGGNSYNSPLHF.

The rearrangement links TRBV28 to TRBJ1-2; no reliable D call. Germline V gene data show CDR1 as MDHEN and CDR2 as SYDVKM. Trimming stripped 8 bases from V and 0 bases from J, with 13 bases between. The CDR3 length is 14 residues. CDR3 sequence reads: CASVPGSTNYGYTF. The CDR3 nucleotides read TGTGCCAGCGTCCCGGGATCGACTAACTATGGCTACACCTTC.

This clone was seen ten or more times. V gene TRBV30 combines with J gene TRBJ1-2; D is undetermined. This CDR3 has 12 residues. V was clipped by 1 base and J by 4 bases, with 7 bases between them. CDR1 is GTSNPN and CDR2 is SVGIG in the germline V gene (reference sequence). The DNA for the CDR3 is TGTGCCTGGAGTGGAACATCCTATGGCTACACCTTC. Amino acids: CAWSGTSYGYTF.

The gene calls are TRBV27 and TRBJ1-5; D ambiguous. Looked up from germline, CDR1 is MNHEY and CDR2 is SMNVEV (reference sequence). The CDR3 spans 14 residues. V shed 1 base and J shed 6 bases, with 10 bases lying between them. DNA for the CDR3: TGTGCCAGCAGTTTATATCCCACGAGTCAGCCCCAGCATTTT. Its protein product is CASSLYPTSQPQHF.